These 21 T cell receptor beta chains share one sample of origin, sequenced in a study of CD8 T cells in Susac syndrome. With random hexamers, roughly 0.45 to 1 ug RNA was reverse transcribed. One entry per CDR3 protein results from TCRdb running MiXCR on the immunoSEQ multiplex PCR reads. This sample carries about 240,000 distinct CDR3 sequences, approximately 95% of them seen once, and the ten largest clones take around 0.093%. The sequenced material came from CD4+ T cells from PBMCs. The receptors shown here come from a human donor with Susac syndrome.

The chain couples TRBV21-1 to TRBJ1-4; the table's D call, TRBD1, was not checked against the DNA. TRBV21-1 is shown as a pseudogene. The CDR3 extends over 16 amino acids. This CDR3 reads CASSSRQDATNEKLFF. The CDR3 nucleotides read TGTGCCAGCAGCAGTCGACAGGATGCAACTAATGAAAAACTGTTTTTT.

This clonotype was seen once. The chain joins TRBV6-6 to TRBJ2-7; D is ambiguous. With 7 bases removed from V and 2 bases from J, the gap between germline ends came to 18 bases. CDR1 MNHNY and CDR2 SVGAGI come from the germline V gene (reference sequence). The CDR3 runs to 15 residues. The CDR3 nucleotides read TGTGCCAGCAACGACCTAATAGGTCCCCCCTACGAGCAGTACTTC. Encoded protein: CASNDLIGPPYEQYF.

In nucleotides, the CDR3 is TGTGCCAGCAGCCAAGATGTACGGGGCAATGAGCAGTTCTTC. It is translated as CASSQDVRGNEQFF. The V gene is TRBV14, the J gene TRBJ2-1; perhaps TRBD2 as D (5 bases). Germline V gene sequence: CDR1 SGHDN, CDR2 FVKESK. V was shortened by 0 bases and J by 6 bases, with 9 bases between the two germline ends. The CDR3 runs 14 residues.

This chain links TRBV11-1 with TRBJ2-3; the match to TRBD2 covers 8 bases. The CDR3 covers 17 residues. CDR1 is SGHAT, CDR2 FQDESV, per germline (reference sequence). V dropped 1 base and J dropped 6; count of bases not matched to a gene: 12. CDR3 loop: CASSLVLAVGIPDTQYF. DNA for the CDR3: TGTGCCAGCAGCTTAGTACTAGCGGTCGGGATACCCGATACGCAGTATTTT.

This rearrangement joins TRBV18 to TRBJ2-2, with D perhaps matching TRBD1 (5 bases). Germline V gene data show CDR1 as KGHSH and CDR2 as LQKENI. This CDR3 spans 15 amino acids. V lost 2 bases and J 3 bases, leaving 10 bases between the germline ends. CDR3 amino acids: CASSPSRQHTGELFF. The DNA for the CDR3 is TGTGCCAGCTCACCATCGAGACAGCACACCGGGGAGCTGTTTTTT.

The chain employs TRBV6-1 and TRBJ2-4, with 14 bases lining up with TRBD2. J gave up 9 bases and V 6 bases, and 7 bases lay outside the gene matches. Germline V gives CDR1 MNHNS, CDR2 SASEGT. The CDR3 contains 15 residues. CDR3 residues: CASRGTSGSGGIQYF. CDR3 DNA: TGTGCCAGCAGGGGGACTAGCGGGAGCGGAGGCATTCAGTACTTC.

The chain carries TRBV7-9 and TRBJ1-1; TRBD1 matches at 9 bases. Germline V gene sequence: CDR1 SEHNR, CDR2 FQNEAQ (reference sequence). This CDR3 comprises 14 residues. V lost 6 bases, J lost 8 bases, and 10 bases stayed unmatched. The CDR3 nucleotides read TGTGCCAGCAGTTTTAACAGGGGGCTCCTCGAAGCTTTCTTT. Translating it yields CASSFNRGLLEAFF.

CDR3 residues: CASSSRANDYGYTF. CDR3 DNA: TGTGCCAGCAGCTCCCGGGCCAACGACTATGGCTACACCTTC. V and J are TRBV3-1 and TRBJ1-2, with unresolved D. The CDR3 contains 14 residues. V shed 5 bases and J shed 3 bases, with 13 bases lying between them. The germline gives CDR1 LGHDT, CDR2 YNNKEL (reference sequence). The whole variable domain, remainder taken from reference TRBV3-1 and TRBJ1-2, is DTAVSQTPKYLVTQMGNDKSIKCEQNLGHDTMYWYKQDSKKFLKIMFSYNNKELIINETVPNRFSPKSPDKAHLNLHINSLELGDSAVYFCASSSRANDYGYTFGSGTRLTVV.

V and J are TRBV5-1 and TRBJ2-7, with TRBD2 identical over 8 bases. From germline, CDR1 is SGHRS and CDR2 YFSETQ. J was trimmed by 5 bases and V by 0 bases; bases with no gene match: 10. The CDR3 is made up of 16 amino acids. The CDR3 here is CASSLAGREVNDEQYF. The CDR3 region has the DNA TGCGCCAGCAGCTTGGCCGGGCGGGAGGTTAACGACGAGCAGTACTTC.

V is TRBV15 and J is TRBJ2-5; D is perhaps TRBD1 (5 bases). Trimming removed 0 bases from V and 5 bases from J, with 13 bases in between. The CDR3 extends over 15 amino acids. Germline CDR1 reads LNHNV; CDR2 reads YYDKDF (reference sequence). The DNA for the CDR3 is TGTGCCACCAGCAGAGAGCAGGGTTTGTTGGAGACCCAGTACTTC. Its translation is CATSREQGLLETQYF.

The chain couples TRBV11-2 to TRBJ2-5; D is uncertain. CDR1 is SGHAT and CDR2 is FQNNGV in the germline V gene. The V end lost 0 bases, the J end lost 6 bases, and 14 bases lay between the germline ends. This CDR3 spans 15 amino acids. The CDR3 sequence: CASSLETPRSQTQYF. As DNA, the CDR3 is TGTGCCAGCAGCTTAGAGACTCCCCGGAGCCAGACCCAGTACTTC.

The chain employs TRBV10-3 and TRBJ1-1; 7 positions match TRBD1. Per the germline V gene, CDR1 is ENHRY and CDR2 is SYGVKD. Germline trimming cut 4 bases from V and 10 bases from J; bases unmatched to any gene: 9. This CDR3 comprises 13 residues. CDR3 in amino acids: CAISVVQGLGAFF. The CDR3 DNA reads as TGTGCCATCAGTGTGGTACAGGGGCTGGGAGCTTTCTTT.

The chain uses TRBV12-3 or TRBV12-4 and TRBJ2-7; TRBD2 is a possible D gene (5 bases). Trimming removed 4 bases from V and 4 bases from J, with 17 bases in between. This CDR3 has 15 amino acids. Here the CDR3 DNA reads TGTGCCAGCAGTTCTCGGATTGGGAGCTTATACGAGCAGTACTTC. Protein sequence: CASSSRIGSLYEQYF.

This chain uses TRBV6-6 with TRBJ2-6; no clear D gene. Between the trimmed V and J ends, which lost 5 bases and 4 bases, there was a span of 12 bases. The CDR3 length is 15 residues. Germline V gene data show CDR1 as MNHNY and CDR2 as SVGAGI (reference sequence). The CDR3 nucleotides read TGTGCCAGCAGTCTCCTCAGGTTGGGGGCCAACGTCCTGACTTTC. It codes for CASSLLRLGANVLTF.

The rearrangement links TRBV30 to TRBJ1-1; D remains unclear. Germline V lookup: CDR1 GTSNPN, CDR2 SVGIG (reference sequence). V lost 4 bases to trimming and J lost 2 bases, with 14 bases between them. This CDR3 is built from 14 residues. The CDR3 DNA reads as TGTGCCTGGATCGCGGCCGGTACAAACACTGAAGCTTTCTTT. It yields the protein CAWIAAGTNTEAFF.

The chain has TRBV4-1 and TRBJ2-5; 7 bases are a match to TRBD2. The CDR3 runs 15 residues. The V gene end was trimmed by 1 base and the J gene end by 2 bases; junction bases not matched to a gene: 4. Per the germline V gene, CDR1 is MGHRA and CDR2 is YSYEKL. The CDR3 here is CASSQVGGFQETQYF. The CDR3 DNA sequence: TGCGCCAGCAGCCAAGTGGGGGGGTTTCAAGAGACCCAGTACTTC.

Concerning this clonotype: Germline is not matched at one junction end, which may reflect a read error. This rearrangement joins TRBV7-7 to TRBJ2-1; 8 bases match TRBD1. The CDR3 runs 15 residues. Germline V gives CDR1 SSHAT, CDR2 FNYEAQ (reference sequence). The CDR3: CASSLETGGYNEQFF. The CDR3 coding sequence is TGTGCTAGCAGCTTAGAAACAGGGGGCTACAATGAGCAGTTCTTC.

CDR3 coding DNA: TGTGCCAGCAGCCTGAGCGGGAGAAACTACGAGCAGTACTTC. Translation gives CASSLSGRNYEQYF. The rearrangement links TRBV13 to TRBJ2-7; 8 bases are shared with TRBD2. CDR1 PRHDT and CDR2 FYEKMQ come from the germline V gene (reference sequence). The junction had 6 bases not matched to a gene; V was cut back by 5 bases and J by 3 bases. The CDR3 runs to 14 residues.

The CDR3 DNA sequence: TGTACGAAGGCAGGGAGACTTGGCTACACCTTC. This codes for CTKAGRLGYTF. The rearrangement links TRBV28 to TRBJ1-2; possible D gene TRBD1, 5 bases. The CDR3 consists of 11 residues. Germline V gene lookup returns CDR1 MDHEN and CDR2 SYDVKM.

This chain uses TRBV12-3 or TRBV12-4 with TRBJ1-1, with 9 nucleotides matching TRBD1. This CDR3 is built from 14 residues. The trim removed 7 bases at V and 4 bases at J, leaving 7 bases unmatched. CDR3 residues: CASTNLGQGTEAFF. CDR3 sequence (DNA): TGTGCCAGCACCAACCTGGGACAGGGCACTGAAGCTTTCTTT.

The chain recombines TRBV11-2 with TRBJ2-1, with 10 nucleotides matching TRBD2. CDR3 length: 15 amino acids. Trimming at V came to 5 bases and at J to 4 bases, leaving 5 bases not matched to a gene. The germline gives CDR1 SGHAT, CDR2 FQNNGV. CDR3 region: CASSPSGSFYNEQFF. The CDR3 DNA sequence: TGTGCCAGCAGCCCTAGCGGGAGTTTTTACAATGAGCAGTTCTTC.